This T cell receptor beta chain was identified during a study of memory B cells and T cells in multiple sclerosis (dated by TCRdb to 2017 to 2018). In terms of the full investigation: The study compared the TCR beta repertoires of autoproliferating peripheral T cells with those of brain lesion-infiltrating T cells in multiple sclerosis patients. Two multiple sclerosis patients, for whom either brain lesions at autopsy or brain-infiltrating cells from biopsy were available, were included in TCR sequencing.

After CFSE-labeled PBMCs were cultured without a stimulus, the autoproliferating (CFSEdim) and non-proliferating (CFSEhi) T cell fractions were sequenced separately. A total of about 5x10^7 CFSE-labeled PBMCs were cultured for less than eight days without stimulus, and replicate wells were then pooled. PBMCs were labeled with around 0.5 uM CFSE and cultured without exogenous stimuli in serum-free AIM-V medium. PBMCs were isolated by Ficoll density gradient centrifugation and cryopreserved before use. Using a FACSAria III, live 7-AAD-negative cells were sorted, then washed with PBS and stored frozen at -80 degrees C as dry pellets. The CDR3 goes from the cysteine to the phenylalanine over 12 residues. Left in the record is the CDR3 DNA by itself, 36 bases read in frame from the first base. Based on the germline V gene, the CDR1 and CDR2 sequences are SNHLY and FYNNEI. V was cut back by 4 bases and J by 8 bases, leaving a gap of 8 bases between them.

The immunoSEQ Platform was used to amplify TCRbeta CDR3 regions from extracted genomic DNA. Multiplex PCR, high-throughput sequencing and a vendor bioinformatics pipeline were brought together in the immunoSEQ assay. On the study's bioinformatics: Non-productive sequences and CDR3s shorter than 4 amino acids were removed, and clonotype frequencies were recalculated per sample. Shared clonotypes were identified in immunoSEQ Analyzer 2.0 as identical CDR3 amino acid, V gene and J gene sequences. To normalize repertoire overlap, the number of shared clonotypes was divided by the product of the two clone-set sizes and multiplied by 1000 to give arbitrary units. TCRdb carries this immuneACCESS record with in-frame sequences only. Its versions omit some clonotypes, under half of them owing to an unresolved V gene in the studies checked, with the rest unexplained. The DNA gave D and trimming, while V, J and clone size come from that table. The sample table holds over 35,000 clones, of which almost 85% were seen once. The ten top clones hold around 1.1% of the sample.

General study outcomes and caveats: Because clone-set sizes varied across compartments, the counts of shared clonotypes were affected, making normalization necessary.

This clone was seen only a few times. The antigen this receptor binds is unknown. Base qualities are not provided; no much larger clone lies one nucleotide away. Sequencing was performed on PBMCs from blood kept in culture. The sequence derives from a human donor with multiple sclerosis. This chain joins TRBV2 to TRBJ1-4, with the D gene not clear enough to name. The nucleotides are TGTGCCAGCAGTGGGACTGGAGAAAAACTGTTTTTT. Its protein reads: CASSGTGEKLFF.